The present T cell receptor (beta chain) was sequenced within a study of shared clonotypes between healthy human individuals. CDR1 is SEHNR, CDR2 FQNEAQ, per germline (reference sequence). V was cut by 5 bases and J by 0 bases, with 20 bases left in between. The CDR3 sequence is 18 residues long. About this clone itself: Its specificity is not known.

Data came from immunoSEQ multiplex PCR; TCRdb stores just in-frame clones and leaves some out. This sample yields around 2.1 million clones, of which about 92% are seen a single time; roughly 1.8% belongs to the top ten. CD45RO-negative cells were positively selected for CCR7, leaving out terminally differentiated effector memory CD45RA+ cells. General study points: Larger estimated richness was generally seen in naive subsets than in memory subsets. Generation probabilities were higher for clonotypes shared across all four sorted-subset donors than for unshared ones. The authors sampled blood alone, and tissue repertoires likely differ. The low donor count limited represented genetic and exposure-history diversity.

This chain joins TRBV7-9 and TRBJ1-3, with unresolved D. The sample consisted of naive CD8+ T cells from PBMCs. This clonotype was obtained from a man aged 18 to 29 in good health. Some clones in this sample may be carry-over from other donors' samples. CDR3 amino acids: CASSPPPLTDNSGNTIYF. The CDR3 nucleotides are TGTGCCAGCAGCCCGCCCCCGTTGACCGACAACTCTGGAAACACCATATATTTT.